The text below deals with one T cell receptor beta chain. Its antigen is still unknown. This entry comes from a study of CD8+ T cells in alopecia areata. Treatment defined: oral pan-JAK inhibitor, 5-10 mg twice daily. Study-wide results and caveats: Among patients, TCR sharing was less clear than in mice, a difference possibly due in part to HLA diversity in the patient population.

Extraction and reverse transcription of RNA yielded cDNA as the sequencing template. The table came from immunoSEQ multiplex PCR; TCRdb's copy has only in-frame clones and leaves some out. The sample records 190,000 or so clones, about 60% being singletons. The sequences come from CD8+ T cells sorted from blood, collected at week 24, from a patient treated with tofacitinib. The sequence was obtained from a human donor with alopecia areata.

The CDR3 nucleotides are TGTGCCTGGAGTGGGTTGGCAGCCGCAGATACGCAGTATTTT. Amino acids: CAWSGLAAADTQYF. The chain carries TRBV30 and TRBJ2-3; D gene ambiguous. Germline values: CDR1 GTSNPN, CDR2 SVGIG (reference sequence). V was clipped by 1 base and J by 4 bases, with 12 bases between them. CDR3 length: 14 residues.